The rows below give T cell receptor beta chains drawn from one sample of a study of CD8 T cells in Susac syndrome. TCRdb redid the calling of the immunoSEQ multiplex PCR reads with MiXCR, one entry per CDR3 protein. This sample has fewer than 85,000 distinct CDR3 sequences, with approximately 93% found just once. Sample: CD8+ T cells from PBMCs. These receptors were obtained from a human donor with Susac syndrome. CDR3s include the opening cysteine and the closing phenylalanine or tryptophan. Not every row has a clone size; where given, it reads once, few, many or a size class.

CDR3: CSVEGGVGYEQYF
V: TRBV29-1
J: TRBJ2-7
length: 13
size: -

CDR3: CATHPQGGQPQHF
V: TRBV28
J: TRBJ1-5
length: 13
size: -

CDR3: CASSEWQQETQYF
V: TRBV2
J: TRBJ2-5
length: 13
size: -

CDR3: CSARSILAGGLGELFF
V: TRBV20-1
J: TRBJ2-2
length: 16
size: -

CDR3: CSASQQGAVGYTF
V: TRBV20-1
J: TRBJ1-2
length: 13
size: -

CDR3: CASSPGTVNTEAFF
V: TRBV9
J: TRBJ1-1
length: 14
size: few

CDR3: CASRRQGAANYGYTF
V: TRBV2
J: TRBJ1-2
length: 15
size: -

CDR3: CASSPTSGGENEQFF
V: TRBV6-4
J: TRBJ2-1
length: 15
size: -

CDR3: CASGFPPEGLFF
V: TRBV12-5
J: TRBJ2-2
length: 12
size: -

CDR3: CTSSQESEGGAFF
V: TRBV1
J: TRBJ1-1
length: 13
size: -

CDR3: CASSPRVRVNEQFF
V: TRBV28
J: TRBJ2-1
length: 14
size: -

CDR3: CASSLALSEQYF
V: TRBV5-6
J: TRBJ2-7
length: 12
size: -

CDR3: CASLEGQLNWGEQFF
V: TRBV7-2
J: TRBJ2-1
length: 15
size: -

CDR3: CASSGSRGGYGYTF
V: TRBV9
J: TRBJ1-2
length: 14
size: -

CDR3: CASRSGGGELFF
V: TRBV4-2
J: TRBJ2-2
length: 12
size: -

CDR3: CASSQENRGEEQYF
V: TRBV4-1
J: TRBJ2-7
length: 14
size: -

CDR3: CASSDSQETQYF
V: TRBV6-5
J: TRBJ2-5
length: 12
size: few

CDR3: CASSVRDLGGPGANVLTF
V: TRBV6-1
J: TRBJ2-6
length: 18
size: -

CDR3: CASSSGSTGTANEKLFF
V: TRBV7-9
J: TRBJ1-4
length: 17
size: -

CDR3: CASSLNPTSGGSRFF
V: TRBV7-2
J: TRBJ2-1
length: 15
size: -

CDR3: CASSYGGLGRTEAFF
V: TRBV6-5
J: TRBJ1-1
length: 15
size: -

CDR3: CSARDGTGDLETQYF
V: TRBV20-1
J: TRBJ2-5
length: 15
size: -

CDR3: CASSLYTRIPPDTQYF
V: TRBV27
J: TRBJ2-3
length: 16
size: -

CDR3: CASSTLRLEAFF
V: TRBV12-3/TRBV12-4
J: TRBJ1-1
length: 12
size: -

CDR3: CSASSRGVGTQWYF
V: TRBV20-1
J: TRBJ2-5
length: 14
size: -

CDR3: CASSVEGGQETQYF
V: TRBV9
J: TRBJ2-5
length: 14
size: -

CDR3: CASSLANQPQHF
V: TRBV7-2
J: TRBJ1-5
length: 12
size: -

CDR3: CASSLGARTVPYEQYF
V: TRBV5-6
J: TRBJ2-7
length: 16
size: -

CDR3: CASSIGHSYEQYF
V: TRBV11-2
J: TRBJ2-7
length: 13
size: -

CDR3: CASSAGGNEQFF
V: TRBV7-2
J: TRBJ2-1
length: 12
size: once

CDR3: CASGDWGTEAFF
V: TRBV27
J: TRBJ1-1
length: 12
size: once

CDR3: CASSRDGLYGYTF
V: TRBV25-1
J: TRBJ1-2
length: 13
size: -

CDR3: CASSQGWGRDDTEAFF
V: TRBV3-1
J: TRBJ1-1
length: 16
size: -

CDR3: CASSGGTLNEQYF
V: TRBV10-1
J: TRBJ2-7
length: 13
size: -

CDR3: CASTPGERVADTQYF
V: TRBV28
J: TRBJ2-3
length: 15
size: -

CDR3: CATSDLDPRAGDTQYF
V: TRBV24-1
J: TRBJ2-3
length: 16
size: -

CDR3: CASRLTGGYEQYF
V: TRBV28
J: TRBJ2-7
length: 13
size: -

CDR3: CASSRTGEAFF
V: TRBV27
J: TRBJ1-1
length: 11
size: -

CDR3: CAWSGEGSVGEQYF
V: TRBV30
J: TRBJ2-7
length: 14
size: -

CDR3: CASSQASGPYEQYF
V: TRBV4-3
J: TRBJ2-7
length: 14
size: -

CDR3: CASSVSGKSGGRGYTF
V: TRBV9
J: TRBJ1-2
length: 16
size: -

CDR3: CASSLQTDTQYF
V: TRBV28
J: TRBJ2-3
length: 12
size: -

CDR3: CASRWTGDETQYF
V: TRBV18
J: TRBJ2-3
length: 13
size: -

CDR3: CSVSSGGENTGELFF
V: TRBV29-1
J: TRBJ2-2
length: 15
size: -

CDR3: CATSSEGSTDTQYF
V: TRBV5-1
J: TRBJ2-3
length: 14
size: -

CDR3: CASSPGPGRQYF
V: TRBV19
J: TRBJ2-7
length: 12
size: -

CDR3: CASSFLGGEQYF
V: TRBV12-3/TRBV12-4
J: TRBJ2-7
length: 12
size: -

CDR3: CASSLPIGTQYF
V: TRBV7-9
J: TRBJ2-3
length: 12
size: -

CDR3: CASAWYRGYGYTF
V: TRBV27
J: TRBJ1-2
length: 13
size: -

CDR3: CASSVDGRPNEQFF
V: TRBV9
J: TRBJ2-1
length: 14
size: -

CDR3: CASDPIGYEQYF
V: TRBV7-9
J: TRBJ2-7
length: 12
size: -

CDR3: CASGQINYGYTF
V: TRBV11-3
J: TRBJ1-2
length: 12
size: -

CDR3: CASLLAGGLNEQFF
V: TRBV2
J: TRBJ2-1
length: 14
size: -

CDR3: CASSSSVTSRGEAFF
V: TRBV7-9
J: TRBJ1-1
length: 15
size: -